The rows below give T cell receptor beta chains drawn from one sample of a study of Ad26.COV2.S vaccination and SARS-CoV-2 variants. This table comes from immunoSEQ multiplex PCR, and its TCRdb copy is limited to in-frame clones, with some not included. The table includes over 110,000 clones, roughly 85% detected once. Here the sequenced sample was peripheral blood, taken after recovery from COVID-19. Receptors originate from a human donor who had recovered from COVID-19. Each CDR3 is given with its conserved first and last residue. The order of the fields is V gene, J gene, CDR3 protein.

TRBV3-1/TRBV3-2	TRBJ2-7	CASKGGYPYEQYF
TRBV7-8	TRBJ1-2	CASSSYPDRVDGYTF
TRBV12-3/TRBV12-4	TRBJ1-1	CASSYVVRAEAFF
TRBV5-4	TRBJ1-2	CASSLGAGDYGYTF
TRBV18	TRBJ1-2	CASSVGTGGRGYTF
TRBV15	TRBJ2-1	CATSATRGGDEQFF
TRBV4-3	TRBJ2-1	CASSQDEGAYNEQFF
TRBV28	TRBJ1-3	CASRATLGTVSGNTIYF
TRBV5-6	TRBJ1-5	CASSLKTGQSNQPQHF
TRBV7-2	TRBJ1-2	CASSFAPPANYGYTF
TRBV18	TRBJ1-6	CASSPREVSPLHF